The entry that follows covers one T cell receptor beta chain sequence. Its antigen is as yet unknown. Using immunoSEQ multiplex PCR, the repertoire was profiled, and TCRdb retains in-frame clones only, with some absent. The table lists around 940,000 clones, less than 85% of them singletons. The data are from a study of shared clonotypes between healthy human individuals. Study in general: Each donor contributed plates that comprised three CD4 naive, three CD4 memory, two CD8 naive and one CD8 memory.

The CDR3 sequence is 14 residues long. Germline CDR1 is LNHDA and CDR2 is SQIVND (reference sequence). V lost 6 bases and J lost 5; bases outside the gene matches: 6. The study's findings and limits: Larger estimated richness was generally seen in naive subsets than in memory subsets. Compared with clonotypes that all four donors shared, non-shared clonotypes had lower generation probabilities.

The chain uses TRBV19 and TRBJ1-5; 8 bases are shared with TRBD1. The sample comprised memory CD4+ T cells sorted from blood. Subset noted: CD45RA-negative fraction. The receptor was isolated from a man between 18 and 29 years old in good health. The CDR3 region is CASRLTGEDQPQHF. CDR3 DNA: TGTGCCAGTAGACTGACAGGGGAGGATCAGCCCCAGCATTTT.